This T cell receptor beta chain was found in a study of blood T cells in healthy people across ages. The CDR3 extends over 15 amino acids. Unmatched junction bases numbered 6, after V lost 3 bases and J lost 4 bases. A second PCR, run for roughly 7 to 11 cycles, used a sample-barcoded 5' primer plus a J-beta primer mix. Each CDR3 protein is one row after TCRdb ran MiXCR on the 5' RACE reads. The sample includes 1.5 million to 2 million distinct CDR3 sequences, 40% to 55% seen only once; the top ten take over 2%. This clonotype appeared a few times. Material: blood. The chain joins TRBV12-3 or TRBV12-4 to TRBJ2-3, with 8 nucleotides matching TRBD2. The TCR sequence derives from a woman in her thirties or forties in good health. CDR3 coding DNA: TGTGCCAGCAGTTTGGGCGGGGGGAGCGCAGATACGCAGTATTTT. Amino acids: CASSLGGGSADTQYF.